The source of this T cell receptor (beta chain) is a study of CD8+ T cells in alopecia areata. Treatment described: oral pan-JAK inhibitor, 5-10 mg twice daily. Researchers picked out CD4+ and CD8+ T cells from PBMCs by sorting. Findings of the study overall: Among the cells sequenced in scalp samples are also the resident alphabeta T cells of normal skin. Lesional scalp displayed greater clonality than normal scalp, most notably in alopecia totalis/universalis. Because one nonresponder was included, the link of baseline CD8+ expansion to response is considered uncertain.

The CDR3 is 16 amino acids. Germline V gene lookup returns CDR1 MNHEY and CDR2 SVGAGI. Trimming took 0 bases from V and 2 from J; bases not matched to a gene: 5. TCR sequencing used cDNA made by reverse transcription of extracted RNA. This table comes from immunoSEQ multiplex PCR, and its TCRdb copy is limited to in-frame clones, with some not included. The sample yields about 87,000 clones, more than 65% seen once. For this clone: Its cognate antigen is unknown.

The genes are TRBV6-5 and TRBJ2-5; 8 bases map to TRBD2. Specimen: CD8+ T cells sorted from blood, collected at week 44, from a patient treated with tofacitinib. The clonotype was recovered from a human donor with alopecia areata. Here the CDR3 DNA reads TGTGCCAGCAGTTACTCTGCTGGCGGGGGGCAAGAGACCCAGTACTTC. Its protein product is CASSYSAGGGQETQYF.